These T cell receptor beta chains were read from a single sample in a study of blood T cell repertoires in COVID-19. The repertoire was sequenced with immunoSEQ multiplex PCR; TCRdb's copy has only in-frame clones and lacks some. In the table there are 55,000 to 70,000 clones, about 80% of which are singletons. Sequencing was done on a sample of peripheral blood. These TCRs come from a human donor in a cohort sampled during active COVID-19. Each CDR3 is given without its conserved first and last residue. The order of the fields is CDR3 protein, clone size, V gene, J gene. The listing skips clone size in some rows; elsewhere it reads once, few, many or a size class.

CDR3: ASSPSSGRDYNEQF; size: .; V: TRBV9; J: TRBJ2-1
CDR3: ASSSGGEKLF; size: .; V: TRBV7-9; J: TRBJ1-4
CDR3: ASSQASRQGLNYGYT; size: .; V: TRBV4-1; J: TRBJ1-2
CDR3: ASSSASEVGELF; size: once; V: TRBV28; J: TRBJ2-2
CDR3: ASSLGGGYGYT; size: .; V: TRBV5-1; J: TRBJ1-2
CDR3: ASSPDRAPYNSPLH; size: .; V: TRBV28; J: TRBJ1-6
CDR3: ASSPSGRDNEQY; size: once; V: TRBV9; J: TRBJ2-7
CDR3: ASSPSGQWEKLF; size: .; V: TRBV14; J: TRBJ1-4
CDR3: ASSLGPPGTSGVDEQF; size: .; V: TRBV5-1; J: TRBJ2-1
CDR3: ASSLAGTGVYEQY; size: .; V: TRBV5-6; J: TRBJ2-7
CDR3: ASSPDRNQPQH; size: .; V: TRBV19; J: TRBJ1-5
CDR3: ATSSPSGTWETQY; size: .; V: TRBV15; J: TRBJ2-5
CDR3: ASSTRDRVGGELF; size: .; V: TRBV19; J: TRBJ2-2
CDR3: ASSLSTGMESPLH; size: once; V: TRBV27; J: TRBJ1-6
CDR3: ASRPSPGAGSNQPQH; size: .; V: TRBV28; J: TRBJ1-5
CDR3: ASSVSGRGTDTQY; size: once; V: TRBV9; J: TRBJ2-3
CDR3: ASRPDTQETQY; size: few; V: TRBV5-1; J: TRBJ2-5
CDR3: ASSLRAGADTQY; size: .; V: TRBV5-4; J: TRBJ2-3
CDR3: ASRGGGSHEQF; size: .; V: TRBV12-3/TRBV12-4; J: TRBJ2-1
CDR3: ASSPSRRTAYSNQPQH; size: .; V: TRBV27; J: TRBJ1-5
CDR3: ASSSTAGTGSYEQY; size: many; V: TRBV9; J: TRBJ2-7
CDR3: ASSQDVGSGSYEQY; size: .; V: TRBV4-2; J: TRBJ2-7
CDR3: ASSFTGMSTEAF; size: .; V: TRBV5-5; J: TRBJ1-1
CDR3: ASSLWEGLNTEAF; size: .; V: TRBV28; J: TRBJ1-1
CDR3: ASSLRGLSSGANVLT; size: .; V: TRBV7-2; J: TRBJ2-6
CDR3: SVPGQGTDTQY; size: once; V: TRBV29-1; J: TRBJ2-3
CDR3: ASSRQQETQY; size: .; V: TRBV7-9; J: TRBJ2-5
CDR3: ASSPVPGPTQY; size: .; V: TRBV4-1; J: TRBJ2-3
CDR3: ASTGLRSGNTIY; size: .; V: TRBV3-1/TRBV3-2; J: TRBJ1-3
CDR3: AWSYRVGQPQH; size: .; V: TRBV30; J: TRBJ1-5
CDR3: ASSRDRVTSNQPQH; size: .; V: TRBV19; J: TRBJ1-5
CDR3: ASSLIYEQY; size: few; V: TRBV25-1; J: TRBJ2-7
CDR3: ASSYSSGVGGDNSPLH; size: .; V: TRBV6-2/TRBV6-3; J: TRBJ1-6
CDR3: ATSERTANQETQY; size: .; V: TRBV24-1; J: TRBJ2-5
CDR3: ASSNGQGPSTDTQY; size: once; V: TRBV5-8; J: TRBJ2-3
CDR3: ASRLAGGFNEQF; size: .; V: TRBV28; J: TRBJ2-1
CDR3: AISESPAGTLGHEQF; size: .; V: TRBV10-3; J: TRBJ2-1
CDR3: ASSLDYSYNEQF; size: .; V: TRBV7-2; J: TRBJ2-1
CDR3: ATTPSTGGTEAF; size: .; V: TRBV24-1; J: TRBJ1-1
CDR3: ASSIDPGRPGYT; size: .; V: TRBV19; J: TRBJ1-2
CDR3: ATQREGGSYEQY; size: .; V: TRBV10-3; J: TRBJ2-7
CDR3: ASSLSSGKRNEQF; size: once; V: TRBV5-6; J: TRBJ2-1
CDR3: ASSARSDRFSNYGYT; size: .; V: TRBV5-4; J: TRBJ1-2
CDR3: AIKEGQGFYNEQF; size: .; V: TRBV10-3; J: TRBJ2-1
CDR3: ASSSRVSGGTTGELF; size: .; V: TRBV5-6; J: TRBJ2-2
CDR3: ATSDISSGVNEQF; size: few; V: TRBV24-1; J: TRBJ2-1
CDR3: ASSIRGGGSYNEQF; size: once; V: TRBV19; J: TRBJ2-1
CDR3: ASSPGTSGRTDTQY; size: .; V: TRBV5-4; J: TRBJ2-3
CDR3: ASNGGGNNEQF; size: .; V: TRBV28; J: TRBJ2-1
CDR3: ASSPFFDRRETQY; size: .; V: TRBV3-1/TRBV3-2; J: TRBJ2-5
CDR3: ARRNTGADTEAF; size: once; V: TRBV28; J: TRBJ1-1
CDR3: ASSPLRERESYNEQF; size: .; V: TRBV28; J: TRBJ2-1
CDR3: ASSLRRTTGELF; size: .; V: TRBV11-2; J: TRBJ2-2
CDR3: ASRPPGGGEQY; size: few; V: TRBV28; J: TRBJ2-7
CDR3: AWSVQGPMNTEAF; size: once; V: TRBV30; J: TRBJ1-1